Sequencing of this TCR beta chain was carried out in a study of cytomegalovirus exposure and HLA in healthy donors. The PCR made use of 60 Vbeta and 13 Jbeta primers. In the original workflow: An analysis performed later counted roughly 79 million unique TCR beta chains (roughly 11 million of them shared). This table comes from immunoSEQ multiplex PCR, and its TCRdb copy is limited to in-frame clones, with some not included. The V and J calls and clone size come from that table; D and trimming were worked out from the DNA. The table lists about 130,000 clones, about 80% of them singletons, with about 3.5% in the top ten. CDR3 length equals 12 residues. With regard to this clone: What it recognizes is unknown.

Regarding the study as a whole: Researchers reported that a few CMV-associated chains were confirmed in vitro as CMV antigen-specific.

Sequences were obtained from PBMCs. The chain carries TRBV21-1 and TRBJ1-2. TRBV21-1 is recorded as a pseudogene. The clonotype originates from a man between 40 and 49 years old in good health and CMV-seronegative. Here the CDR3 reads CASSRGVDGYTF. The CDR3 DNA is TGTGCCAGCAGCAGGGGGGTTGACGGCTACACCTTC.